These T cell receptor beta chains were read from a single sample in a study of T cell repertoires in cytomegalovirus infection. TCRdb fed the reads into MiXCR, producing one record per CDR3 protein. This table has nearly 550,000 distinct CDR3 sequences, more than 15% appearing once. Specimen: CD8+ T cells from PBMCs. The receptors originated from a human donor in good health (CMV status not recorded). Some clones in this sample may be carry-over from other donors' samples. The CDR3 runs from the conserved cysteine through the conserved F or W. A D gene is named only where the DNA matches it firmly. Clone size is shown for a subset of rows, as once, few, many or a class of expanded clone.

clone size | D gene | J gene | V gene | CDR3 DNA | CDR3 protein
NA | NA | TRBJ1-2 | TRBV28 | TGTGCCAGCAGTTCCTCAGGGGTATTTAACTATGGCTACACCTTC | CASSSSGVFNYGYTF
NA | NA | TRBJ2-2 | TRBV6-1 | TGTGCCAGCAGCCTACAGACCACCGGGGAGCTGTTTTTT | CASSLQTTGELFF
many | NA | TRBJ2-3 | TRBV7-2 | TGTGCCAGCAGCTTAGTAGCGGCGAGCACAGATACGCAGTATTTT | CASSLVAASTDTQYF
many | NA | TRBJ2-2 | TRBV7-8 | TGTGCCAGCGTTCCAGGCCAGACGAACACCGGGGAGCTGTTTTTT | CASVPGQTNTGELFF
NA | TRBD1 | TRBJ2-4 | TRBV14 | TGTGCCAGCAGCCAAGAATTCACAGGGGGCTTAATGTTGGGTCCCCAAAACATTCAGTACTTC | CASSQEFTGGLMLGPQNIQYF
few | NA | TRBJ2-7 | TRBV5-1 | TGCGCCAGCAGCTTGGCCCACGGTGGGCAGGGGTTCTACGAGCAGTACTTC | CASSLAHGGQGFYEQYF
NA | NA | TRBJ2-7 | TRBV27 | TGTGCCAGCAGTCCCCCCCCTAGCAGAAGCGCGTACGAGCAGTACTTC | CASSPPPSRSAYEQYF
NA | TRBD1 | TRBJ2-7 | TRBV27 | TGTGCCAGCAGTCCCTCCGGGGGACAGGTATCCTACGAGCAGTACTTC | CASSPSGGQVSYEQYF
NA | TRBD2 | TRBJ2-5 | TRBV20-1 | TGCAGTGCTGGAGATTATAGCGGGACAAACCAAGAGACCCAGTACTTC | CSAGDYSGTNQETQYF
many | TRBD1 | TRBJ1-1 | TRBV12-3/TRBV12-4 | TGTGCCAGCAGGGCCCCGGGACAGGGGGCGCAGAACACTGAAGCTTTCTTT | CASRAPGQGAQNTEAFF
few | NA | TRBJ2-1 | TRBV4-1 | TGCGCCAGCAGCCCCAAAGCAGGACAGAGCTCCTACAATGAGCAGTTCTTC | CASSPKAGQSSYNEQFF
few | TRBD2 | TRBJ2-7 | TRBV4-1 | TGCGCCAGCAGCCCCTTAGCACTAGCGGGGGGGCGGTCGAACGAGCAGTACTTC | CASSPLALAGGRSNEQYF
NA | NA | TRBJ2-3 | TRBV4-2 | TGTGCCAGCAGCCAAGAACAGCCGGGAGATACGCAGTATTTT | CASSQEQPGDTQYF
many | TRBD2 | TRBJ2-3 | TRBV4-2 | TGTGCCAGCAGCCATTCCGAAGCGGGAGAGGGGGCAGATACGCAGTATTTT | CASSHSEAGEGADTQYF
many | TRBD2 | TRBJ2-1 | TRBV7-3 | TGTGCCAGCAGCACGGGGGGGGGCGTTCACAATGAGCAGTTCTTC | CASSTGGGVHNEQFF
NA | TRBD1 | TRBJ1-3 | TRBV10-2 | TGCCCCAGCAGGGGGACAGCCTCTGGAAACACCATATATTTT | CPSRGTASGNTIYF
NA | NA | TRBJ1-1 | TRBV6-6 | TGTGCCAGCAGCAGGAGAGGGGATGAAGCTTTCTTT | CASSRRGDEAFF
NA | NA | TRBJ2-7 | TRBV2 | TGTGCCAGCAGTGAATTTTACGGAGGGAGTACCTACGAGCAGTACTTC | CASSEFYGGSTYEQYF
few | NA | TRBJ1-1 | TRBV2 | TGTGCCAGTGTGGGAAAGGAAGCTTTCTTT | CASVGKEAFF
NA | TRBD1 | TRBJ1-1 | TRBV6-5 | TGTGCCAGCAGTCCCCGGGACAGGGGTTTGGGCACTGAAGCTTTCTTT | CASSPRDRGLGTEAFF
few | TRBD1 | TRBJ1-1 | TRBV30 | TGTGCCTGGAGTGCGGGGACAGGGAACACTGAAGCTTTCTTT | CAWSAGTGNTEAFF
many | TRBD1 | TRBJ2-3 | TRBV5-1 | TGCGCCAGCAGCACGACAGGGTACGCTGCAACAGATACGCAGTATTTT | CASSTTGYAATDTQYF
few | NA | TRBJ2-2 | TRBV19 | TGTGCCAGTAGTCCCCGGGACAAGAACACCGGGGAGCTGTTTTTT | CASSPRDKNTGELFF
few | NA | TRBJ1-5 | TRBV4-1 | TGCGCCAGCAGCCAAGTTACCGGACTTCAGCCCCAGCATTTT | CASSQVTGLQPQHF
many | TRBD2 | TRBJ2-4 | TRBV7-8 | TGTGCCAGCAGCGGTAGCGGGGGGGCGGCCAAAAACATTCAGTACTTC | CASSGSGGAAKNIQYF
many | TRBD2 | TRBJ2-7 | TRBV6-1 | TGTGCCAGCAGTGAAGGGGCGGGGGGCTACGAGCAGTACTTC | CASSEGAGGYEQYF
few | NA | TRBJ1-4 | TRBV7-6 | TGTGCCAGCAGCTTATTGTACAGCTCAAATGAAAAACTGTTTTTT | CASSLLYSSNEKLFF
few | NA | TRBJ2-2 | TRBV2 | TGTGCCAGCAGTAAACCCCGCCCCGGGGAGCTGTTTTTT | CASSKPRPGELFF